This T cell receptor beta chain emerged from a study of shared clonotypes between healthy human individuals. Looking at the study overall: Two female and a few male donors aged 18 to 49 were enrolled.

Whole-study results and caveats: Exclusively blood specimens were collected; tissue repertoires likely differ.

V lost 4 bases, J lost 3 bases, and 4 bases stayed unmatched. The CDR3 is made up of 15 amino acids. Germline assignment: CDR1 SGHVS and CDR2 FNYEAQ. Produced via immunoSEQ multiplex PCR; TCRdb's table is partial and in-frame only. This table has about 480,000 clones, over 60% appearing once. Comment on this clone: As yet, its antigen is unknown. The same CDR3 is also encoded by other DNA sequences in this sample.

The V and J genes are TRBV7-6 and TRBJ2-7, with 12 bases identical to TRBD1. Sequences were obtained from PBMCs. This TCR was recovered from a woman between 40 and 50 years old in good health. Some clones in this sample may be carry-over from other donors' samples. The CDR3 spells CASSSGTGGLYEQYF. The DNA of the CDR3 is TGTGCCAGCAGCTCCGGGACAGGGGGCCTCTACGAGCAGTACTTC.